This TCR beta chain was captured by sequencing in a study of shared T cell receptors in the human thymus. The germline V gene encodes CDR1 MDHEN and CDR2 SYDVKM. The length of the CDR3 is 22 residues. The V end was cut by 6 bases, the J end by 0 bases, with 32 bases between. Sequenced by immunoSEQ multiplex PCR; TCRdb stores in-frame clones only, minus some. Altogether over 650,000 clones are present, more than 75% being singletons, with the ten largest covering roughly 0.0086%. These data were also reused for a study on human thymus T cells.

This receptor was identified in a boy less than two years old with a congenital heart defect. J is TRBJ1-4 and V is TRBV28; D ambiguous. The source material was thymocytes. CDR3 region: CASRPPRGIAGPGRPTNEKLFF. CDR3 DNA sequence: TGTGCCAGCAGACCACCCCGGGGTATAGCGGGCCCGGGGAGGCCAACTAATGAAAAACTGTTTTTT.